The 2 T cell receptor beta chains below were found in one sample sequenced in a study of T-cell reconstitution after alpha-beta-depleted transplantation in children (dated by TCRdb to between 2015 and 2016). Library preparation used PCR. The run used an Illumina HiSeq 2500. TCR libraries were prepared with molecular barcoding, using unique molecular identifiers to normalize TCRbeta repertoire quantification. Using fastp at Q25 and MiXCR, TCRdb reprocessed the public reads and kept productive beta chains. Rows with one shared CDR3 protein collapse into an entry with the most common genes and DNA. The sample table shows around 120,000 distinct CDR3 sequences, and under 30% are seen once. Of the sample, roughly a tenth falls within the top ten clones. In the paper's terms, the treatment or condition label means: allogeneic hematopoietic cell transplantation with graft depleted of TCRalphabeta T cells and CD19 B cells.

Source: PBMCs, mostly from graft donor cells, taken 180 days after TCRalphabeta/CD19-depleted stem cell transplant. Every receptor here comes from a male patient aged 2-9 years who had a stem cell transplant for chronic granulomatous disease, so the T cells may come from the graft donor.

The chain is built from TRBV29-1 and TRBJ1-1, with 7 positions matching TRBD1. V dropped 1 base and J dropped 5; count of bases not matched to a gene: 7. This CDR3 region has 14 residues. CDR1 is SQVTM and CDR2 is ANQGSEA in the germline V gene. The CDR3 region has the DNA TGCAGCGTTGAAGTCCCGGGACAGTGGACTGAAGCTTTCTTT. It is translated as CSVEVPGQWTEAFF. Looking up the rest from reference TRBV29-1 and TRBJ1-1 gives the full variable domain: SAVISQKPSRDICQRGTSLTIQCQVDSQVTMMFWYRQQPGQSLTLIATANQGSEATYESGFVIDKFPISRPNLTFSTLTVSNMSPEDSSIYLCSVEVPGQWTEAFFGQGTRLTVV.

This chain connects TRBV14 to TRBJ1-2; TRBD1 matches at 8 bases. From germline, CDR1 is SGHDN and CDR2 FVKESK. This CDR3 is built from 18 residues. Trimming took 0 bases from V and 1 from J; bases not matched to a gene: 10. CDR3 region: CASSQDVSWDRLNYGYTF. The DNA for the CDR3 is TGTGCCAGCAGCCAAGACGTATCTTGGGACAGGCTTAACTATGGCTACACCTTC.